Listed here is a single T cell receptor beta chain. The data are from a study of CD8 T cells in Susac syndrome. The germline V gene encodes CDR1 MGHRA and CDR2 YSYEKL. The CDR3 loop spans 17 amino acids. V was pared by 0 bases and J by 3 bases, with 12 bases between. Roughly 0.45 to 1 ug RNA was reverse transcribed with random hexamers. Amplification of TCR beta CDR3 was carried out by immunoSEQ multiplex PCR, which covered 54 Vbeta and 13 Jbeta segments. A single record per CDR3 protein comes from TCRdb applying MiXCR to the immunoSEQ multiplex PCR reads. The sample holds some 300,000 distinct CDR3 sequences, over 75% seen once.

The rearrangement uses TRBV4-1 and TRBJ1-6, with no clear D. The specimen sequenced was CD8+ T cells from PBMCs. The clonotype comes from a human donor with multiple sclerosis. CDR3 bases: TGCGCCAGCAGCCAAGAACCCGGTTTAAGCTATAATTCACCCCTCCACTTT. Protein: CASSQEPGLSYNSPLHF.